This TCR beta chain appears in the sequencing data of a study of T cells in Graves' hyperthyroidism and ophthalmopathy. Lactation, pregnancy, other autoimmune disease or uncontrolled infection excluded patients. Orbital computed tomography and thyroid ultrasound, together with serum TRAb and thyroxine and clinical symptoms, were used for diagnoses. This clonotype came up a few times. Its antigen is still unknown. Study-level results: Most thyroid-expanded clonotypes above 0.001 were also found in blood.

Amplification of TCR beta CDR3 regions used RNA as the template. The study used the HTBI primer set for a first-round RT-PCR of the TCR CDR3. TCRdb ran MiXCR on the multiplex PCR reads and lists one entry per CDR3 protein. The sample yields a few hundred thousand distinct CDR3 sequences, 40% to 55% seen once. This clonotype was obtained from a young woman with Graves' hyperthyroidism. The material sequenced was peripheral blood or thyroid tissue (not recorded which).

The chain's CDR3 is CASSTRQGQPQHF. As DNA, the CDR3 is TGTGCCAGCAGCACAAGACAGGGGCAGCCCCAGCATTTT. The chain couples TRBV14 to TRBJ1-5; 8 bases agree with TRBD1. Per the germline V gene, CDR1 is SGHDN and CDR2 is FVKESK. The CDR3 totals 13 residues. Trimming removed 5 bases from V and 7 bases from J; junction bases left unmatched: 4.